The 27 T cell receptor beta chains given below trace back to one sample, sequenced in a study of shared clonotypes between healthy human individuals. Produced via immunoSEQ multiplex PCR; TCRdb's table is partial and in-frame only. The table shows about 1,900,000 clones, with around 96% occurring only once. CD45RO-negative CD8 cells positively selected for CCR7 made up the naive population, which excluded terminally differentiated effector memory CD45RA+ cells. The source material was naive CD8+ T cells sorted from blood. The receptors stem from a young man in good health.

The chain recombines TRBV9 with TRBJ2-7; D gene unclear. The CDR3 length is 14 residues. Germline CDR1 is SGDLS and CDR2 is YYNGEE. The V and J ends lost 0 bases and 7 bases respectively, with 14 bases between them. CDR3 sequence reads: CASSVGEARWEQYF. The CDR3 DNA sequence: TGTGCCAGCAGCGTAGGCGAGGCCCGGTGGGAGCAGTACTTC.

This rearrangement joins TRBV7-2 to TRBJ2-3; the match to TRBD1 covers 11 bases. The germline V gene has CDR1 SGHTA and CDR2 FQGNSA. J was trimmed by 4 bases and V by 5 bases; bases with no gene match: 2. The CDR3 contains 14 residues. CDR3 DNA: TGTGCCAGCAGCGTGGGACAGGGGGCAGATACGCAGTATTTT. Protein: CASSVGQGADTQYF.

The chain carries TRBV2 and TRBJ1-1; D not resolved. Trimming removed 4 bases at V and 0 bases at J, with 9 bases between. CDR3 length: 14 residues. Germline assignment: CDR1 SNHLY and CDR2 FYNNEI. CDR3 residues: CASSAGHMNTEAFF. DNA of the CDR3: TGTGCCAGCAGTGCGGGTCACATGAACACTGAAGCTTTCTTT.

The chain uses TRBV7-8 and TRBJ2-7; D perhaps matches TRBD1 (5 bases). CDR3 length: 19 amino acids. CDR1 and CDR2 from the germline V gene are SGHVS and FQNEAQ. With 0 bases removed from V and 1 base from J, the gap between germline ends came to 22 bases. CDR3 residues: CASSLASQGGATESYEQYF. The CDR3 nucleotides are TGTGCCAGCAGCTTAGCGTCGCAGGGTGGGGCGACCGAATCCTACGAGCAGTACTTC.

This chain connects TRBV5-1 to TRBJ2-2; possible D gene TRBD2, 6 bases. Germline V CDR1 and CDR2: SGHRS, YFSETQ. CDR3 length: 14 amino acids. The V end lost 3 bases, the J end lost 7 bases, and 13 bases lay between the germline ends. CDR3 amino acids: CASSSNLGGGELFF. The CDR3 nucleotides read TGCGCCAGCAGCTCCAATCTGGGGGGCGGGGAGCTGTTTTTT.

The rearrangement joins TRBV27 to TRBJ2-1; the D is unclear. The ends were cut back, 3 bases at V and 7 bases at J, with 13 bases in the middle. There are 14 residues in the CDR3. Per germline, CDR1 MNHEY and CDR2 SMNVEV (reference sequence). CDR3 DNA sequence: TGTGCCAGCAGTTTCCCGGGTTCTACTAATGAGCAGTTCTTC. This codes for CASSFPGSTNEQFF.

The chain recombines TRBV5-6 with TRBJ2-7; D is ambiguous. CDR3 size: 14 residues. In germline, CDR1 is SGHDT, CDR2 YYEEEE. V was trimmed by 0 bases and J by 2 bases, leaving 9 bases between them. CDR3 nucleotide sequence: TGTGCCAGCAGCTTGGTAGGTATCACCTACGAGCAGTACTTC. It translates to CASSLVGITYEQYF.

This chain uses TRBV7-2 with TRBJ2-5, with D maybe TRBD1 (5 bases). Trimming shortened V by 5 bases and J by 3 bases, and 13 bases separated the two germline ends. This CDR3 has 14 amino acids. Germline-derived CDR1 and CDR2 are SGHTA and FQGNSA. In DNA form, the CDR3 reads TGTGCCAGCAGCCGCTTAAGGGGTAAAGAGACCCAGTACTTC. Amino acids: CASSRLRGKETQYF. Drawing the rest from reference TRBV7-2 and TRBJ2-5, the complete variable domain is GAGVSQSPSNKVTEKGKDVELRCDPISGHTALYWYRQSLGQGLEFLIYFQGNSAPDKSGLPSDRFSAERTGGSVSTLTIQRTQQEDSAVYLCASSRLRGKETQYFGPGTRLLVL.

This rearrangement joins TRBV7-9 to TRBJ1-2; D is perhaps TRBD1 (6 bases). The V gene's germline CDR1 is SEHNR and CDR2 FQNEAQ (reference sequence). The CDR3 has 16 residues. The V gene lost 5 bases and the J gene lost 4 bases, with 20 bases spanning the gap. The CDR3 loop reads CASSVTSGGRPYGYTF. In DNA form, the CDR3 reads TGTGCCAGCAGCGTAACCTCGGGGGGCCGACCCTATGGCTACACCTTC.

V usage is TRBV12-5 and J usage is TRBJ2-6; D is perhaps TRBD1 or TRBD2 (5 bases each). V was shortened by 6 bases and J by 0 bases, with 21 bases between the two germline ends. Per germline, CDR1 LGHNT and CDR2 FRNRAP. CDR3 length: 19 residues. The DNA for the CDR3 is TGTGCTAGTGGCCCCACCTTGGGGGATTATTTCTCTGGGGCCAACGTCCTGACTTTC. Translating it yields CASGPTLGDYFSGANVLTF.

This chain joins TRBV7-9 and TRBJ1-2; tentative D call: TRBD1 (6 bases). Germline lookup yields CDR1 SEHNR and CDR2 FQNEAQ (reference sequence). V was shortened by 7 bases and J by 4 bases, with 13 bases between the two germline ends. CDR3 length: 13 amino acids. The CDR3 loop is CASTLTGRYGYTF. DNA of the CDR3: TGTGCCAGCACCTTGACAGGACGCTATGGCTACACCTTC.

This chain joins TRBV2 and TRBJ1-1; TRBD1 might be the D (5 bases). The CDR3 sequence is 14 residues long. Per germline, CDR1 SNHLY and CDR2 FYNNEI. Trimming removed 3 bases at V and 6 bases at J, with 14 bases between. The CDR3 protein is CASSDSGGWSEAFF. The CDR3 DNA reads TGTGCCAGCAGTGATAGTGGGGGTTGGTCTGAAGCTTTCTTT.

The rearrangement uses TRBV13 and TRBJ2-2; no definite D call. Germline V lookup: CDR1 PRHDT, CDR2 FYEKMQ (reference sequence). V was pared by 5 bases and J by 3 bases, with 7 bases between. This CDR3 is built from 13 residues. The CDR3, as DNA: TGTGCCAGCAGCCTCCCGGACACCGGGGAGCTGTTTTTT. Translating it yields CASSLPDTGELFF.

The gene calls are TRBV2 and TRBJ2-7; the D is unclear. Trimming cost V 1 base and J 0 bases, with 10 bases left between them. Germline V lookup: CDR1 SNHLY, CDR2 FYNNEI. The CDR3 is made up of 15 amino acids. The CDR3 here is CASSEGPTVSYEQYF. The CDR3 DNA is TGTGCCAGCAGTGAAGGTCCCACGGTCTCCTACGAGCAGTACTTC.

On this clone itself: Within the sample, other DNA sequences also encode this same CDR3. The chain links TRBV5-4 to TRBJ1-2; maybe TRBD1 (5 bases). Germline CDR1 reads SGHNT; CDR2 reads YYREEE (reference sequence). V was clipped by 1 base and J by 5 bases, with 12 bases between them. The CDR3 loop spans 14 amino acids. The CDR3 loop reads CASSLSGSGYGYTF. The CDR3, as DNA: TGTGCCAGCAGCTTGTCAGGGTCAGGTTATGGCTACACCTTC.

The V gene is TRBV11-3, the J gene TRBJ2-5; TRBD2 is a possible D gene (5 bases). CDR3 size: 12 residues. Trimming pared 2 bases from V and 5 bases from J, leaving 6 bases between. From germline, CDR1 is SGHNT and CDR2 YENEEA. CDR3 loop: CASSLRGETQYF. CDR3 nucleotides: TGTGCCAGCAGCTTACGAGGGGAGACCCAGTACTTC.

This chain connects TRBV10-3 to TRBJ1-1, with D tentatively TRBD1 (5 bases). The germline V gene has CDR1 ENHRY and CDR2 SYGVKD. V was shortened by 7 bases and J by 1 base, with 13 bases between the two germline ends. The CDR3 covers 14 residues. Written as DNA, the CDR3 is TGTGCCATCAAACCCGGGACGGAGAACACTGAAGCTTTCTTT. It yields the protein CAIKPGTENTEAFF.

The chain combines TRBV5-6 with TRBJ2-7, with D uncertain. V was cut by 5 bases and J by 5 bases, with 11 bases left in between. The CDR3 totals 12 residues. The germline V gene has CDR1 SGHDT and CDR2 YYEEEE. DNA of the CDR3: TGTGCCAGCAGTTACCTGACGGACGAGCAGTACTTC. This gives the protein CASSYLTDEQYF. The entire variable domain, with the rest obtained from reference TRBV5-6 and TRBJ2-7, is as follows: DAGVTQSPTHLIKTRGQQVTLRCSPKSGHDTVSWYQQALGQGPQFIFQYYEEEERQRGNFPDRFSGHQFPNYSSELNVNALLLGDSALYLCASSYLTDEQYFGPGTRLTVT.

Turning to this clone: The sample holds other DNA sequences that translate to the same CDR3. The chain carries TRBV27 and TRBJ1-1; no definite D call. Deletions cut 0 bases from V and 5 bases from J, with 7 bases between. Per the germline V gene, CDR1 is MNHEY and CDR2 is SMNVEV (reference sequence). The CDR3 covers 13 residues. CDR3 nucleotides: TGTGCCAGCAGTTTATCCCTCAGGACTGAAGCTTTCTTT. Its protein is CASSLSLRTEAFF.

A remark on this clone: Other DNA sequences in this specimen translate into the identical CDR3. The chain joins TRBV5-1 to TRBJ2-1; D is uncertain. In germline, CDR1 is SGHRS, CDR2 YFSETQ. Trimming shortened V by 1 base and J by 3 bases, and 5 bases separated the two germline ends. The CDR3 is 13 amino acids. CDR3: CASSLTGYNEQFF. The CDR3 bases are TGCGCCAGCAGCTTGACGGGCTACAATGAGCAGTTCTTC.

The chain carries TRBV13 and TRBJ2-7; D is possibly TRBD1 (6 bases). The CDR3 loop spans 14 amino acids. Germline V gene sequence: CDR1 PRHDT, CDR2 FYEKMQ (reference sequence). V lost 6 bases and J 3 bases, leaving 15 bases between the germline ends. CDR3 sequence (DNA): TGTGCCAGCAGAGTACAGGGCTTGATCTACGAGCAGTACTTC. It is translated as CASRVQGLIYEQYF.

Concerning this clone: Other DNA variants within this sample encode the same CDR3. The chain carries TRBV5-6 and TRBJ1-2, with 7 bases identical to TRBD1. CDR3 size: 14 residues. The ends lost 0 bases at V and 4 bases at J; junction bases unmatched: 3. The V gene's germline CDR1 is SGHDT and CDR2 YYEEEE. CDR3 amino acids: CASSLARGLYGYTF. CDR3 in DNA: TGTGCCAGCAGCTTGGCGAGGGGGCTCTATGGCTACACCTTC.

The gene calls are TRBV25-1 and TRBJ2-7, with a tentative D call TRBD2 (5 bases). The germline V and J ends were trimmed by 3 bases and 2 bases, with 17 bases remaining between them. The CDR3 spans 16 residues. Per germline, CDR1 MGHDK and CDR2 SYGVNS. The CDR3 protein is CASSDWLAKQPYEQYF. The DNA of the CDR3 is TGTGCCAGCAGTGATTGGCTAGCCAAACAACCCTACGAGCAGTACTTC.

J is TRBJ2-1 and V is TRBV4-1, with D possibly being TRBD1 (6 bases). Germline lookup yields CDR1 MGHRA and CDR2 YSYEKL. The CDR3 totals 14 residues. V was trimmed by 3 bases and J by 4 bases, leaving 10 bases between them. CDR3 sequence: CASSQRQEYNEQFF. Written as DNA, the CDR3 is TGCGCCAGCAGCCAGCGACAGGAGTACAATGAGCAGTTCTTC.

This chain connects TRBV4-1 to TRBJ2-5, with D perhaps matching TRBD2 (6 bases). This CDR3 comprises 13 residues. Germline V lookup: CDR1 MGHRA, CDR2 YSYEKL. With 6 bases removed from V and 11 bases from J, the gap between germline ends came to 19 bases. In DNA, the CDR3 is TGCGCCAGCAGTGGCGGGACCCGGGAAGAGCAGTACTTC. Protein sequence: CASSGGTREEQYF.

The chain uses TRBV4-1 and TRBJ1-3, with D uncertain. Germline CDR1 and CDR2: MGHRA and YSYEKL. Trimming removed 0 bases at V and 6 bases at J, with 12 bases between. CDR3 size: 15 residues. CDR3 DNA sequence: TGCGCCAGCAGCCAAGAGATCTGGGCTGAAAACACCATATATTTT. It encodes CASSQEIWAENTIYF.

The chain joins TRBV6-5 to TRBJ1-1, with 9 bases lining up with TRBD1. This CDR3 contains 14 residues. CDR1 and CDR2 (germline): MNHEY, SVGAGI. Trimming at V came to 6 bases and at J to 7 bases, leaving 9 bases not matched to a gene. Here the CDR3 reads CASRTGTGLGEAFF. Here the CDR3 DNA reads TGTGCCAGCAGAACCGGGACAGGGTTGGGTGAAGCTTTCTTT.